The clone carrying this T cell receptor (beta chain) was seen repeatedly, ten times or more. Unique molecular identifiers were incorporated when the TCRbeta library was constructed. TCRdb called the PCR reads again in MiXCR, with one record for every CDR3 protein. The sample has 90,000 to 95,000 distinct CDR3 sequences; roughly an eighth are singletons. The sample originates from a study of T-cell reconstitution after alpha-beta-depleted transplantation in children. Germline values: CDR1 SGHRS, CDR2 YFSETQ. CDR3 size: 13 residues. J was trimmed by 2 bases and V by 4 bases; bases with no gene match: 2.

Material: PBMCs from the stem cell graft donor, obtained from the stem cell graft. The J gene is TRBJ1-1, the V gene TRBV5-1, with TRBD1 matching 7 bases. The source of this sequence is a human donor who donated a stem cell graft to a child with inherited bone marrow failure. DNA of the CDR3: TGCGCCAGCAGCGGGGACAGAAACACTGAAGCTTTCTTT. Translating gives CASSGDRNTEAFF.